Listed here is a single T cell receptor (beta chain). The antigen is undetermined. A multiplex PCR was run with 60 Vbeta primers and 13 Jbeta primers. The assay was immunoSEQ multiplex PCR, and TCRdb's table has in-frame clones only and misses some. Counted here are around 140,000 clones, 9.7% occurring once; the ten biggest clones make up 1.5% to 2%. This specimen belongs to a study of cytomegalovirus exposure and HLA in healthy donors. Study results and limitations: Reports indicated that the classifier achieved high specificity and sensitivity in diagnosing cytomegalovirus status. With later analysis, a missense DCLRE1C variant became linked to TCR beta V- and J-gene trimming. Exclusion applied to some V segments, including TRBV6-2 and TRBV6-3, as they were indistinguishable. The listing of 150 to 200 TCR beta chains classed them as cytomegalovirus-associated.

J gave up 8 bases and V 4 bases, and 5 bases lay outside the gene matches. The germline V gene encodes CDR1 MNHEY and CDR2 SMNVEV (reference sequence). The CDR3 totals 16 residues. The chain carries TRBV27 and TRBJ2-2; 15 bases align to TRBD2. Input material: PBMCs. The sequence came from a man aged 45-60 years in good health and CMV-seronegative. In nucleotides, the CDR3 is TGTGCCAGCAGTTCCGGACTAGCGGGGGGGCCTGGGGAGCTGTTTTTT. Its protein product is CASSSGLAGGPGELFF.